The 8 T cell receptor beta chains below were found in one sample sequenced in a study of cytomegalovirus exposure and HLA in healthy donors. PCR amplification relied on 60 Vbeta primers (plus 13 Jbeta primers). Assay used: immunoSEQ multiplex PCR; TCRdb lists only in-frame clones, some missing. This sample has about 190,000 clones, with roughly 77% found just once. Sequences were obtained from PBMCs. These receptors came from a man aged 30-40 years in good health and CMV-seropositive.

This clone was counted a few times. The J gene is TRBJ1-1, the V gene TRBV4-2; 7 nucleotides agree with TRBD1. The CDR3 length is 17 residues. J was trimmed by 0 bases and V by 0 bases; bases with no gene match: 7. Germline assignment: CDR1 LGHNA and CDR2 YNFKEQ. The CDR3 region has the DNA TGTGCCAGCAGCCAAGATGGACAGGTAGCCATGAACACTGAAGCTTTCTTT. Protein product: CASSQDGQVAMNTEAFF.

The chain uses TRBV27 and TRBJ2-1, with a tentative D call TRBD2 (5 bases). The CDR3 has 16 amino acids. The germline CDR1 and CDR2 sequences are MNHEY and SMNVEV (reference sequence). Trimming took 6 bases from V and 0 from J, leaving 15 bases between them. Here the CDR3 reads CASSLDEGFSYNEQFF. The CDR3 nucleotides are TGTGCCAGCAGCCTGGACGAGGGCTTCTCCTACAATGAGCAGTTCTTC.

The chain recombines TRBV29-1 with TRBJ1-2; TRBD1 aligns across 8 bases. This CDR3 comprises 11 residues. Germline V lookup: CDR1 SQVTM, CDR2 ANQGSEA. V trimming: 6 bases; J trimming: 6 bases; junction bases outside the gene matches: 3. The CDR3 DNA reads TGCAGCGTCCAGGGGGCAGATGGCTACACCTTC. This codes for CSVQGADGYTF.

This clone has just a few counts. V gene TRBV18 combines with J gene TRBJ2-1; 11 bases fit TRBD2. V lost 5 bases to trimming and J lost 0 bases; unmatched junction nucleotides: 9. Germline V gives CDR1 KGHSH, CDR2 LQKENI. The CDR3 length is 18 residues. The DNA for the CDR3 is TGTGCCAGCTCATCGTCGACTAGCGGGATTAGCTCCTACAATGAGCAGTTCTTC. Residues: CASSSSTSGISSYNEQFF.

The V call is TRBV7-2, the J call TRBJ2-1; the D is unclear. The length of the CDR3 is 15 residues. CDR1 SGHTA and CDR2 FQGNSA come from the germline V gene. The germline V and J ends were trimmed by 2 bases and 4 bases, with 12 bases remaining between them. CDR3 in amino acids: CASSLFTGNYNEQFF. The CDR3 nucleotides are TGTGCCAGCAGCTTATTTACGGGTAATTACAATGAGCAGTTCTTC.

The genes are TRBV7-9 and TRBJ2-7; D unresolved. Germline CDR1 SEHNR, CDR2 FQNEAQ (reference sequence). V was cut by 5 bases and J by 0 bases, with 8 bases left in between. This CDR3 contains 13 residues. The CDR3 is CASSPPSSYEQYF. CDR3 bases: TGTGCCAGCAGCCCTCCCAGCTCCTACGAGCAGTACTTC.

This clone showed up just a few times. The chain uses TRBV27 and TRBJ1-2; maybe TRBD1 (5 bases). Per the germline V gene, CDR1 is MNHEY and CDR2 is SMNVEV (reference sequence). The ends were cut back, 1 base at V and 3 bases at J, with 9 bases in the middle. The CDR3 has 14 residues. The CDR3 protein is CASSLLGVDYGYTF. For the CDR3, the DNA is TGTGCCAGCAGTTTATTAGGGGTGGACTATGGCTACACCTTC.

The genes are TRBV11-2 and TRBJ1-2; possibly TRBD1 for D (5 bases). This CDR3 spans 14 amino acids. Germline V lookup: CDR1 SGHAT, CDR2 FQNNGV. V lost 7 bases, J lost 4 bases, and 16 bases lay in between. DNA of the CDR3: TGTGCCAGCACCCAAGGCAGGGTGTCCTATGGCTACACCTTC. This gives the protein CASTQGRVSYGYTF. The whole variable domain, filled in from reference TRBV11-2 and TRBJ1-2, reads EAGVAQSPRYKIIEKRQSVAFWCNPISGHATLYWYQQILGQGPKLLIQFQNNGVVDDSQLPKDRFSAERLKGVDSTLKIQPAKLEDSAVYLCASTQGRVSYGYTFGSGTRLTVV.